What follows are 15 T cell receptor beta chains derived from one specimen sequenced in a study of blood T cell repertoires in COVID-19. Method: immunoSEQ multiplex PCR; TCRdb's copy keeps in-frame clones and lacks some. The sample holds under 85,000 clones, 80% to 85% seen once. Sequenced input: peripheral blood. The receptors come from a human donor in a cohort sampled during active COVID-19.

Only a few counts were recorded for this clone. J is TRBJ1-1 and V is TRBV7-6, with a possible D match to TRBD1 (6 bases). The CDR3 contains 14 residues. The germline V gene has CDR1 SGHVS and CDR2 FNYEAQ. Trimming took off 5 bases at V and 5 bases at J, with 15 bases between the two ends. Here the CDR3 reads CASSPREGETEAFF. CDR3 nucleotide sequence: TGTGCCAGCAGCCCCCGGGAGGGGGAGACTGAAGCTTTCTTT.

The chain carries TRBV7-8 and TRBJ2-5; D not certain. The CDR3 has 14 residues. Looked up from germline, CDR1 is SGHVS and CDR2 is FQNEAQ. Trimming took off 3 bases at V and 5 bases at J, with 13 bases between the two ends. CDR3 amino acids: CASSLGRRWETQYF. The CDR3 nucleotides read TGTGCCAGCAGCTTGGGCAGACGTTGGGAGACCCAGTACTTC.

The chain combines TRBV7-2 with TRBJ2-3; D might be TRBD1 (5 bases). Looked up from germline, CDR1 is SGHTA and CDR2 is FQGNSA. V dropped 0 bases and J dropped 2 bases, with 9 bases sitting between them. The CDR3 totals 15 residues. CDR3 residues: CASSLAQGFTDTQYF. Here the CDR3 DNA reads TGTGCCAGCAGCTTAGCGCAGGGCTTCACAGATACGCAGTATTTT. The full variable domain, in which reference TRBV7-2 and TRBJ2-3 provide the parts outside the CDR3, is GAGVSQSPSNKVTEKGKDVELRCDPISGHTALYWYRQSLGQGLEFLIYFQGNSAPDKSGLPSDRFSAERTGGSVSTLTIQRTQQEDSAVYLCASSLAQGFTDTQYFGPGTRLTVL.

This chain links TRBV2 with TRBJ2-3; D is undetermined. Per germline, CDR1 SNHLY and CDR2 FYNNEI. The CDR3 totals 14 residues. V dropped 7 bases and J dropped 8 bases, with 19 bases sitting between them. The CDR3 reads CASTSGSISSTQYF. The CDR3 DNA reads TGTGCCAGCACGTCCGGTAGTATTTCGAGTACGCAGTATTTT. Based on the CDR3 plus reference TRBV2 and TRBJ2-3, the full variable domain is EPEVTQTPSHQVTQMGQEVILRCVPISNHLYFYWYRQILGQKVEFLVSFYNNEISEKSEIFDDQFSVERPDGSNFTLKIRSTKLEDSAMYFCASTSGSISSTQYFGPGTRLTVL.

This clone was picked up a small number of times. The chain carries TRBV6-5 and TRBJ1-1; D gene uncertain. The length of the CDR3 is 13 residues. Per the germline V gene, CDR1 is MNHEY and CDR2 is SVGAGI. Trimming pared 7 bases from V and 1 base from J, leaving 10 bases between. In nucleotides, the CDR3 is TGTGCCAGCATGTTACAGCAGAACACTGAAGCTTTCTTT. Encoded protein: CASMLQQNTEAFF.

The chain employs TRBV11-3 and TRBJ1-1; D call uncertain. CDR3 length: 16 amino acids. Per the germline V gene, CDR1 is SGHNT and CDR2 is YENEEA. V was cut by 2 bases and J by 0 bases, with 13 bases left in between. The CDR3 region has the DNA TGTGCCAGCAGCTTACGGCCCCCGGGGTTGAACACTGAAGCTTTCTTT. Protein: CASSLRPPGLNTEAFF.

The chain combines TRBV29-1 with TRBJ1-2; D remains ambiguous. The CDR3 runs to 13 residues. Germline-derived CDR1 and CDR2 are SQVTM and ANQGSEA. The V end was cut by 8 bases, the J end by 2 bases, with 15 bases between. CDR3 sequence (DNA): TGCAGCTTGAGGGAGGGAGGAAACTATGGCTACACCTTC. It codes for CSLREGGNYGYTF.

About this clone itself: Relative to the germline gene, one junction end is altered; a read error may explain this. V usage is TRBV2 and J usage is TRBJ2-7; maybe TRBD1 (6 bases). CDR1 is SNHLY, CDR2 FYNNEI, per germline. The CDR3 consists of 11 residues. Here the CDR3 reads CASSDDRIIFF. In DNA, the CDR3 is TGTGCCAGCAGTGATGACAGGATTATTTTCTTC.

The V gene is TRBV29-1, the J gene TRBJ1-2; 9 nucleotides align to TRBD1. Trimming cost V 8 bases and J 1 base; bases outside gene matches: 5. Germline V gene lookup returns CDR1 SQVTM and CDR2 ANQGSEA. The CDR3 sequence is 13 residues long. The CDR3 protein is CSSWGQGNYGYTF. The CDR3 bases are TGCAGCTCTTGGGGACAGGGTAACTATGGCTACACCTTC.

This clone has just one count. The chain has TRBV7-2 and TRBJ2-7; 8 bases are shared with TRBD2. V lost 1 base, J lost 2 bases, and 4 bases stayed unmatched. CDR1 SGHTA and CDR2 FQGNSA come from the germline V gene. The CDR3 length is 15 residues. DNA of the CDR3: TGTGCCAGCAGCTTAGGTCTAGCGGGCACCTACGAGCAGTACTTC. Translated, it gives CASSLGLAGTYEQYF.

With respect to this clone: Likely a read error: the CDR3 ends without its conserved phenylalanine or tryptophan. The limits of the CDR3 on the DNA are not certain, so only TCRdb's listed CDR3 is given. V gene TRBV12-2 combines with J gene TRBJ1-1; TRBD1, the table's D call, lacks a check against the DNA. TRBV12-2 is a pseudogene. The CDR3 extends over 12 residues, inclusive of both ends. This chain's CDR3 is CASRLIGTGLNI.

This clone was recorded only once. The CDR3 coding sequence is TGTGCCAGCAGCCCCACAACGGGGACATTCGGGACCGGGGAGCTGTTTTTT. As protein: CASSPTTGTFGTGELFF. V usage is TRBV9 and J usage is TRBJ2-2; D is perhaps TRBD1 (6 bases). Trimming took off 4 bases at V and 5 bases at J, with 21 bases between the two ends. There are 17 residues in the CDR3. The germline V gene has CDR1 SGDLS and CDR2 YYNGEE.

This clone appeared a few times. V gene TRBV19 combines with J gene TRBJ1-2, with D maybe TRBD1 (6 bases). Trimming pared 1 base from V and 5 bases from J, leaving 11 bases between. Germline V gene sequence: CDR1 LNHDA, CDR2 SQIVND (reference sequence). This CDR3 is 14 amino acids long. DNA for the CDR3: TGTGCCAGTAGTATAGTGGGCAGGGGATATGGCTACACCTTC. Translation gives CASSIVGRGYGYTF.

This clone came up a few times. The CDR3 loop reads CASRGGAFVPRETQYF. DNA of the CDR3: TGCGCCAGCAGGGGGGGGGCCTTTGTTCCGCGAGAGACCCAGTACTTC. The chain combines TRBV5-1 with TRBJ2-5, with a weak D call TRBD2 (7 bases). From germline, CDR1 is SGHRS and CDR2 YFSETQ. The CDR3 consists of 16 residues. Trimming took 5 bases from V and 4 from J, leaving 21 bases between them.

The chain is built from TRBV7-2 and TRBJ2-1, with TRBD2 matching 10 bases. J was trimmed by 7 bases and V by 6 bases; bases with no gene match: 12. The CDR3 runs to 16 residues. CDR1 and CDR2 (germline): SGHTA, FQGNSA. This chain's CDR3 is CASRTTSGGALNEQFF. CDR3 coding DNA: TGTGCCAGCAGAACGACGAGCGGGGGGGCGCTAAATGAGCAGTTCTTC. Full variable domain (outside the CDR3, taken from reference TRBV7-2 and TRBJ2-1): GAGVSQSPSNKVTEKGKDVELRCDPISGHTALYWYRQSLGQGLEFLIYFQGNSAPDKSGLPSDRFSAERTGGSVSTLTIQRTQQEDSAVYLCASRTTSGGALNEQFFGPGTRLTVL.